This TCR beta chain appears in the sequencing data of a study of CD8 T cells in Susac syndrome. Study-level points and caveats: Repertoires of Susac syndrome CD4+ T cells lacked clonal expansion.

A word on this clonotype: What it recognizes is unknown.

TCR beta sequences were obtained from blood CD8+ and CD4+ T cells. It was negative isolation that provided the CD8+ and CD4+ T cells, whereas TEMRA cells were enriched by FACS. RNA, at roughly 0.5 to 1 ug, was reverse transcribed with random hexamers. In TCRdb, the immunoSEQ multiplex PCR reads were re-called with MiXCR into one record per CDR3 protein. The top ten hold about 0.14% of the sample, which has 100,000 to 150,000 distinct CDR3 sequences, nearly 96% seen once. There are 16 residues in the CDR3. The V gene end was trimmed by 0 bases and the J gene end by 5 bases; junction bases not matched to a gene: 6. The germline V gene encodes CDR1 SGHRS and CDR2 YFSETQ.

This clonotype originated in a human donor with Susac syndrome. The chain links TRBV5-1 to TRBJ2-7, with 12 bases matching TRBD1. Sequenced material: CD4+ T cells from PBMCs. CDR3 nucleotide sequence: TGCGCCAGCAGCTTGGACCGGGACAGGGGGCTGGACGAGCAGTACTTC. Amino acid sequence: CASSLDRDRGLDEQYF.